This T cell receptor (beta chain) is from a study of blood T cell repertoires in COVID-19. Produced via immunoSEQ multiplex PCR; TCRdb's table is partial and in-frame only. This table holds 110,000 or so clones, approximately 87% found once. The CDR3 is 18 amino acids. Germline V gene data show CDR1 as MNHNS and CDR2 as SASEGT. The trim removed 4 bases at V and 2 bases at J, leaving 14 bases unmatched. The rearrangement joins TRBV6-1 to TRBJ1-2, with 9 bases lining up with TRBD1. The sequence was obtained from a man aged 70 or older who had recovered from COVID-19. The sample consisted of peripheral blood. In DNA form, the CDR3 reads TGTGCCAGCAGTGCATTACAGGGGGCTGCTCGTTTAAACTATGGCTACACCTTC. This gives the protein CASSALQGAARLNYGYTF.